This T cell receptor (beta chain) appears in the sequencing data of a study of T cell repertoires in cytomegalovirus infection. This CDR3 is 14 amino acids long. The germline V and J ends were trimmed by 8 bases and 3 bases, with 16 bases remaining between them. This clonotype was counted between two and nine times. The antigen remains undetermined. TCRdb re-called the reads with MiXCR, one entry per CDR3 protein. In the table there are around 750,000 distinct CDR3 sequences, over 25% of which are singletons. This clonotype was obtained from a human donor in good health (CMV status not recorded). Some clones in this sample may be carry-over from other donors' samples. The sequenced sample was cultured CD8+ T cells from PBMCs, obtained from culture after CMV antigen stimulation. The V gene is TRBV12-3 or TRBV12-4, the J gene TRBJ2-5; D unresolved. The DNA of the CDR3 is TGTGCCAGCTCAGTTTTAACCGTAAAAGAGACCCAGTACTTC. Translating gives CASSVLTVKETQYF.